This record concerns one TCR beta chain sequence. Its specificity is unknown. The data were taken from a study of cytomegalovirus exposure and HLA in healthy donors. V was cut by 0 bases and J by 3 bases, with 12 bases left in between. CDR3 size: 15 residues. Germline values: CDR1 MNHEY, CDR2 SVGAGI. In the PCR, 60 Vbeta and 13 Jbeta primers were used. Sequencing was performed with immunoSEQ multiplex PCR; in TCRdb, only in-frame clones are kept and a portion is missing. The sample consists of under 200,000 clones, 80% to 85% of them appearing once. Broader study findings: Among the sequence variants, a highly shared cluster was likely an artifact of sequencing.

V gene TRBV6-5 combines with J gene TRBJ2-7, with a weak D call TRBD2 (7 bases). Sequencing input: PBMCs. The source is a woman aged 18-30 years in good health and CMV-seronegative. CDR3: CASSYSSGGFYEQYV. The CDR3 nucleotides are TGTGCCAGCAGTTACTCATCGGGGGGCTTCTACGAGCAGTACGTC.